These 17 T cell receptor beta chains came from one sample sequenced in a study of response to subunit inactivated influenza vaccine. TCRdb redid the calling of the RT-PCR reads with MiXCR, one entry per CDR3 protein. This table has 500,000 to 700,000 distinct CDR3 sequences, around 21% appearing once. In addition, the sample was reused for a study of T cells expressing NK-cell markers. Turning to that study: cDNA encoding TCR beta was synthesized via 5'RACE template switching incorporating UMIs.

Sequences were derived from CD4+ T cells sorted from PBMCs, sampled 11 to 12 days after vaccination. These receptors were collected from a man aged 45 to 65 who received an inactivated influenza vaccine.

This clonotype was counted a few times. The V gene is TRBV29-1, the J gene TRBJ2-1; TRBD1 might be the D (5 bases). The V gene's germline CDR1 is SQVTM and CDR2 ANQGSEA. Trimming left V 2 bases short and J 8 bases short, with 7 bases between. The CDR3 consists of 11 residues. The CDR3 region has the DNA TGCAGCGTTGAAAGGGGCGATGAGCAGTTCTTC. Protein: CSVERGDEQFF.

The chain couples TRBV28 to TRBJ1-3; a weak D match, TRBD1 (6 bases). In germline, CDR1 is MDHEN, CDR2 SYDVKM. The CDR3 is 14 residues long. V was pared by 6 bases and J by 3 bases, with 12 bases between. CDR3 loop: CASSTQGIGNTIYF. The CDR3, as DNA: TGTGCCAGCAGCACACAGGGTATTGGAAACACCATATATTTT.

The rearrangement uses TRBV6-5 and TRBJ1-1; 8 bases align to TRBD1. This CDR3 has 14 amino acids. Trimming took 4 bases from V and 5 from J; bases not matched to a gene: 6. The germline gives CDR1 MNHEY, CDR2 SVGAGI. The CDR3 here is CASSFHRGGTEAFF. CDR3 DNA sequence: TGTGCCAGCAGTTTCCACAGGGGGGGAACTGAAGCTTTCTTT.

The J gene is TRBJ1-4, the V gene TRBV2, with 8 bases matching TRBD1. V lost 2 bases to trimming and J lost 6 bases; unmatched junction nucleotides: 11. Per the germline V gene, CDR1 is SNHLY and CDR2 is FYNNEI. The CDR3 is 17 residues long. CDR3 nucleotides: TGTGCCAGCAGTGAAAGCGGTCTTGGACAGGGCTATGAAAAACTGTTTTTT. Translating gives CASSESGLGQGYEKLFF.

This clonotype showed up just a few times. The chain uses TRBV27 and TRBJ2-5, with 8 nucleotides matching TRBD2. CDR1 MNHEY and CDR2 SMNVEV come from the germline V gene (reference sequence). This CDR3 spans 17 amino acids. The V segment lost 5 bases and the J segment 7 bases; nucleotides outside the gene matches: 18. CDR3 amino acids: CASSLRGTSGPTGTQYF. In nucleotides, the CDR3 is TGTGCCAGCAGTCTACGTGGCACTAGCGGACCCACGGGGACCCAGTACTTC.

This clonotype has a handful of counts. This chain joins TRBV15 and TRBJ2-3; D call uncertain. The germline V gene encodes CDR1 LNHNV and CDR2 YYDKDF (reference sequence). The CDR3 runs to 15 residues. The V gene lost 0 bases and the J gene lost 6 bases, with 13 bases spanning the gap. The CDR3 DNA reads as TGTGCCACCAGCAGAGAGACGACCCGGCCCGATACGCAGTATTTT. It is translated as CATSRETTRPDTQYF.

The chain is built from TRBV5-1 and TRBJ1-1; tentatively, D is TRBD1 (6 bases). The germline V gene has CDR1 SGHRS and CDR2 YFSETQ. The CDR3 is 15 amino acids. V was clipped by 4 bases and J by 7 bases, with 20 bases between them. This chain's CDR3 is CASSREEGGKGEAFF. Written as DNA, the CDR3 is TGCGCCAGCAGCCGCGAGGAGGGGGGGAAAGGTGAAGCTTTCTTT.

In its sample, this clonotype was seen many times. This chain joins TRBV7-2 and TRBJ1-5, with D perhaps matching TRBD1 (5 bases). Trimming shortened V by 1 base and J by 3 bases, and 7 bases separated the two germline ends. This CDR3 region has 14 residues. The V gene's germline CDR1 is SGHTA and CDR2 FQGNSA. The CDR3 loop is CASSLGGFNQPQHF. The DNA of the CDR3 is TGTGCCAGCAGCTTAGGGGGCTTCAATCAGCCCCAGCATTTT.

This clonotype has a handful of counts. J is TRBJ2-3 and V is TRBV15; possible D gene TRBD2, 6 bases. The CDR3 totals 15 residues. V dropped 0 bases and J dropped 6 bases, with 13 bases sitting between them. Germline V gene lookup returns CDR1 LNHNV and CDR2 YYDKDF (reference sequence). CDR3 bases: TGTGCCACCAGCAGAGATTCCGGGGGATGGGATACGCAGTATTTT. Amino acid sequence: CATSRDSGGWDTQYF.

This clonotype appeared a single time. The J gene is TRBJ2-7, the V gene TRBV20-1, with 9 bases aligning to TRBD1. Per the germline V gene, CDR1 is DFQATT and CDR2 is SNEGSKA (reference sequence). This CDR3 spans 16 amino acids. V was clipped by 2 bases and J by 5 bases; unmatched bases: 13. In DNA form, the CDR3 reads TGCAGTGCTAGATTACCCGTGGACAGGGGTTGGGACGAGCAGTACTTC. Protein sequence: CSARLPVDRGWDEQYF.

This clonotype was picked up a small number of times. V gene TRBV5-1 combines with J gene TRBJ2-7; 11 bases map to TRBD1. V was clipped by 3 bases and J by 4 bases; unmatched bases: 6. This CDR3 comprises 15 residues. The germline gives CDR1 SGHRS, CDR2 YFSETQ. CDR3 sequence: CASSWGTGGAYEQYF. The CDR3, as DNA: TGCGCCAGCAGCTGGGGGACAGGGGGAGCTTACGAGCAGTACTTC.

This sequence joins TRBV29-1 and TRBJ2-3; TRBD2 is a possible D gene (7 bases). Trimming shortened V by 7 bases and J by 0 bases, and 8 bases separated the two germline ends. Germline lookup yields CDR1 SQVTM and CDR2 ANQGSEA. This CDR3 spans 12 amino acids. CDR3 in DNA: TGCAGCGAGGGGGGGAGCACAGATACGCAGTATTTT. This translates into CSEGGSTDTQYF.

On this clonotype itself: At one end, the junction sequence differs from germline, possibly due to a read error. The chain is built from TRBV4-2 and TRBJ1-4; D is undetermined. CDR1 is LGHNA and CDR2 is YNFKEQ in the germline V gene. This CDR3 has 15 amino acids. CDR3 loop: CASSQAGVGYEKLFF. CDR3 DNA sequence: TGTGCCAGCAGTCAAGCCGGGGTAGGGTATGAAAAACTGTTTTTT.

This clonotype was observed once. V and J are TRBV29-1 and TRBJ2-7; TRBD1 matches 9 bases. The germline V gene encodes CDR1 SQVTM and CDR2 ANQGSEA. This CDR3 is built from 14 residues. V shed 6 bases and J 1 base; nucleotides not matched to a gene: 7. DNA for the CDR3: TGCAGCGTGGCGGACAGGGGAAGATCCTACGAGCAGTACTTC. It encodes CSVADRGRSYEQYF.

The CDR3 coding sequence is TGTGCCATCAGTGATCGGGGGGTCAAGGGCTCCTACGAGCAGTACTTC. Translating it yields CAISDRGVKGSYEQYF. The chain carries TRBV10-3 and TRBJ2-7; 7 bases map to TRBD2. From germline, CDR1 is ENHRY and CDR2 SYGVKD. The CDR3 loop spans 16 amino acids. V shed 3 bases, J shed 0 bases, and the junction held 8 bases outside the gene matches.

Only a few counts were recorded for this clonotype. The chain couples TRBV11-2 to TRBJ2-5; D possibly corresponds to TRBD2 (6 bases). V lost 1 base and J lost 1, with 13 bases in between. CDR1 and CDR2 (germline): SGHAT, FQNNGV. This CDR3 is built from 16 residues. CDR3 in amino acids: CASSLALLAFQETQYF. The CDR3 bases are TGTGCCAGCAGCTTAGCCCTACTAGCTTTCCAAGAGACCCAGTACTTC.

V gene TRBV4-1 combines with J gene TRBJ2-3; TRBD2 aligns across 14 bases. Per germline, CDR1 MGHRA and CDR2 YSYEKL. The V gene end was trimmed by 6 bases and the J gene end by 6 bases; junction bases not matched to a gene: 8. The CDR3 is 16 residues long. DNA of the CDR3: TGCGCCAGCAGTCAGGGACTAGCGGGGGTAAGGGATACGCAGTATTTT. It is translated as CASSQGLAGVRDTQYF.